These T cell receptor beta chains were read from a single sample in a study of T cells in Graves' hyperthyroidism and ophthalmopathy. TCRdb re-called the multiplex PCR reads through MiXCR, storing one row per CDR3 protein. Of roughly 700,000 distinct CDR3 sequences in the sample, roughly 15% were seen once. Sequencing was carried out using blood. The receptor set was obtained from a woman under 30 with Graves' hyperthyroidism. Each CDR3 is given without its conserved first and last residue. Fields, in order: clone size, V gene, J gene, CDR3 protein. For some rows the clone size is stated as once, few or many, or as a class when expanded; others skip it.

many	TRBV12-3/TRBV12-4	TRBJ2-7	ASSSSGRAGYEQY
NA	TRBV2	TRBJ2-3	ASLSDRDQADTQY
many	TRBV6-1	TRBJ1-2	ASARDRVGYGYT
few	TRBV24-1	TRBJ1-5	ATGGGAGYNQPQH
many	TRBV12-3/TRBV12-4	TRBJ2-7	ASSSSGNYEQY
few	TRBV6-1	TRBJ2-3	ASSYRASGSTDTQY
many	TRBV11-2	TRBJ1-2	ASTIDIRGGYT
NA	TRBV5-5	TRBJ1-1	ASTTLTMNTEAF
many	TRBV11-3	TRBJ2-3	ASSPGSRLAGGPDTQY
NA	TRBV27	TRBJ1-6	ASSLSWRASPLH
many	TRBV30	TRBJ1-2	AWSVGARGSYGYT
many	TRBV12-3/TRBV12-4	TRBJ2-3	ASNRAGEGTDTQY
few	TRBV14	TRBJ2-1	ASSQEVPRTGDEQF
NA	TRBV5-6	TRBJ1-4	ASSQPGQNNEKLF
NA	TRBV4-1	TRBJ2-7	ASSPYHRDPPLGGEQY
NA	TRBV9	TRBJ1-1	ASSVAGDTEAF
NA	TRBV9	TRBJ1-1	ASSGPQATEAF
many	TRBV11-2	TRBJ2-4	ASRVQRIRSLAKNIQY
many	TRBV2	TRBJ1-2	ASSDETGDRT
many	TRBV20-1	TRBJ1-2	SAGPLNYGYT
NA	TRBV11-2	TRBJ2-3	ASSRGLAGGPEDTQY
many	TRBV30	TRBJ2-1	AWVGGNSYNEQF
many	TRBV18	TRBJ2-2	ASSPGAAAGELF
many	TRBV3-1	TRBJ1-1	ASSQRGVTEAF
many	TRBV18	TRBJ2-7	ASSPLGGENEQY
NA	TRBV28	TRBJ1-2	ASSTYYGYT
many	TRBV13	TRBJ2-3	ASSLALLTSGTDTQY
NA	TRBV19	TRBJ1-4	ASSSPGDLEKLF
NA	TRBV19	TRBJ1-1	ASSIGGRGRTEAF
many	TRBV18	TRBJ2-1	ASSLGTAYEQF
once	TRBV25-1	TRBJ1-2	ASRGPISNYGYT
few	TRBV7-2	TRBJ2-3	AIKPGGGGRADTQY
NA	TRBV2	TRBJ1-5	ASSENPGSQPQH
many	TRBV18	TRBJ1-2	ASSPAGENYGYT
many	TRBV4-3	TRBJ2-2	ASSPGLAGANTGELF
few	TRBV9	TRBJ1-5	ASSVGDRLQPQH
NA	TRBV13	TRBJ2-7	ASSFDREAYEQY